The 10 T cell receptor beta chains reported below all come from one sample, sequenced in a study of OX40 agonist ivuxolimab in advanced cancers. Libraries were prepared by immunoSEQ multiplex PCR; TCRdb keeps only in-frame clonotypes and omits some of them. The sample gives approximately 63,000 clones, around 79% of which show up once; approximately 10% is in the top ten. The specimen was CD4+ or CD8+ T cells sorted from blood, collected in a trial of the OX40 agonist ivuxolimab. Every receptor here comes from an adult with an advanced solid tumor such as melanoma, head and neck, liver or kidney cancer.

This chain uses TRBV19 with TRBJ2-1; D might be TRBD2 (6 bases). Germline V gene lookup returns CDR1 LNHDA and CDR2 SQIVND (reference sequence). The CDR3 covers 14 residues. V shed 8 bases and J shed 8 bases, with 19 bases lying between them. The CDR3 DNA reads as TGTGCCAGTTGCGTTTGGGGGAGGAAAGATGAGCAGTTCTTC. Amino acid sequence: CASCVWGRKDEQFF.

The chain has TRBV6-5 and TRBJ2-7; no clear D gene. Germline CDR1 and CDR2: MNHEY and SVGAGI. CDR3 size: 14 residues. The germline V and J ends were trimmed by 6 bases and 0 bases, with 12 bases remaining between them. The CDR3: CASSPDKSSYEQYF. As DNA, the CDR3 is TGTGCCAGCAGCCCCGACAAGAGCTCCTACGAGCAGTACTTC.

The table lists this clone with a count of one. In DNA, the CDR3 is TGTGCCAGCAGCCCACGTGAGGGCGGGAGATCTTTTTATACCCAGTACTTC. This codes for CASSPREGGRSFYTQYF. The chain links TRBV7-9 to TRBJ2-5, with TRBD2 matching over 7 bases. After removal of 5 bases from V and 8 bases from J, the junction contained 20 bases not matched to a gene. CDR1 is SEHNR and CDR2 is FQNEAQ in the germline V gene (reference sequence). The CDR3 contains 17 residues.

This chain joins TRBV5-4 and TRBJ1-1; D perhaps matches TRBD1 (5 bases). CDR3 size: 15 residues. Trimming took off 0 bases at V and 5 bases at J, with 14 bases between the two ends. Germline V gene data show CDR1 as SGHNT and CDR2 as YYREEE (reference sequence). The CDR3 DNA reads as TGTGCCAGCAGCTTGGTTGGGGCTCGGTTGACTGAAGCTTTCTTT. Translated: CASSLVGARLTEAFF. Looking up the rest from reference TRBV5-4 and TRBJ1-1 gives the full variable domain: ETGVTQSPTHLIKTRGQQVTLRCSSQSGHNTVSWYQQALGQGPQFIFQYYREEENGRGNFPPRFSGLQFPNYSSELNVNALELDDSALYLCASSLVGARLTEAFFGQGTRLTVV.

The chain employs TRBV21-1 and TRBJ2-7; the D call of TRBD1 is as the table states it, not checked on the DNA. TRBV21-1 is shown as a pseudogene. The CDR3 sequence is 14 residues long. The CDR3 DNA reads TGTGCCAGCAGCCTTTGTACAGGGGGCTACGAGCAGTACTTC. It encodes CASSLCTGGYEQYF.

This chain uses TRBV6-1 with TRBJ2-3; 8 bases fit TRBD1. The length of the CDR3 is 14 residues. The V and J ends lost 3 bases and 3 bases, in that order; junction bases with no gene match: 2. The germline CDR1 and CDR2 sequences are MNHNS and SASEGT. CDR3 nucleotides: TGTGCCAGCAGTGAGTGGACAGGGACAGATACGCAGTATTTT. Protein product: CASSEWTGTDTQYF.

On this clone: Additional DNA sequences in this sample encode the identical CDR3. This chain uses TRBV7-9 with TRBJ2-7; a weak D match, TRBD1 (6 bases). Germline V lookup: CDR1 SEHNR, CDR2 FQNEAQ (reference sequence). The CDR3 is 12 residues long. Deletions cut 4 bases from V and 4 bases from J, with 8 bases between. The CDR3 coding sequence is TGTGCCAGCAGCTCACAGGGTTACGAGCAGTACTTC. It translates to CASSSQGYEQYF.

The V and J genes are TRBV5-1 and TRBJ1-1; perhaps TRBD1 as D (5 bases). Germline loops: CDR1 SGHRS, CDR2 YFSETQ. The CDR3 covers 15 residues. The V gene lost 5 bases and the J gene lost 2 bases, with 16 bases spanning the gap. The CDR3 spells CASSPPDNQNTEAFF. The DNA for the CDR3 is TGCGCCAGCAGTCCGCCGGACAACCAAAACACTGAAGCTTTCTTT.

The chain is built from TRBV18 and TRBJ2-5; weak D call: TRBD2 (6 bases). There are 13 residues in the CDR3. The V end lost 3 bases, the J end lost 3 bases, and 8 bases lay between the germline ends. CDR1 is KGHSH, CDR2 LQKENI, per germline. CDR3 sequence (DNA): TGTGCCAGCTCACCGGGACTGGAAGAGACCCAGTACTTC. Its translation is CASSPGLEETQYF.

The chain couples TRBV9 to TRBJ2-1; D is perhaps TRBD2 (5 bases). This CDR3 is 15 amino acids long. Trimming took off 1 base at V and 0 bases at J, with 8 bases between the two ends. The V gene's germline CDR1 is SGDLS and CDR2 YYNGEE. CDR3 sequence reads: CASSVSGVSYNEQFF. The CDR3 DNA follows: TGTGCCAGCAGCGTATCCGGGGTCTCCTACAATGAGCAGTTCTTC.